This TCR beta chain is drawn from a study of blood T cell repertoires in COVID-19. Study context: From the United States, Italy and Spain came samples of acute and convalescent COVID-19.

V shed 0 bases and J 6 bases; nucleotides not matched to a gene: 20. This CDR3 is 20 amino acids long. Methods used by the authors: Reference gene primer amplification in the assay estimated nucleated cell counts. TCRdb's copy holds only in-frame clones and misses some; the assay was immunoSEQ multiplex PCR. V, J and clone size derive from that table, while D and trimming were established from the DNA sequence. The repertoire holds about 140,000 clones, with 84% as singletons. Sequences were obtained from peripheral blood. The V and J genes are TRBV6-7 and TRBJ2-7; TRBD2 matches 10 bases. TRBV6-7 is an ORF, with its function uncertain. The TCR comes from a woman aged 55-70 years with acute or convalescent COVID-19. The DNA of the CDR3 is TGTGCCAGCAGTTACTCGAGTGACGAGGTAGCGGGAGGATATAACCCCGAGCAGTACTTC. Residues: CASSYSSDEVAGGYNPEQYF.